This TCR beta chain originates from a study of blood T cell repertoires in COVID-19. Across the whole study: Specimens from acute and convalescent COVID-19 originated in the United States, Italy and Spain. Sources were T cells, B-cell-depleted T cells, or PBMCs; the material itself was cDNA or gDNA.

The CDR3 length is 17 residues. Per the germline V gene, CDR1 is MRHNA and CDR2 is SNTAGT. V lost 0 bases and J lost 4, with 19 bases in between. This clone was detected only once. Authors' processing steps: By means of reference gene primer amplification, nucleated cell counts were estimated. Sequenced by immunoSEQ multiplex PCR; TCRdb stores in-frame clones only, minus some. V, J and clone size reflect that table, while D and trimming were determined from the DNA. The sample carries 200,000 or so clones, 86% recorded once. This clonotype was obtained from a middle-aged woman with acute COVID-19. The specimen sequenced was PBMCs or T cells enriched from blood (not recorded which). This chain uses TRBV6-4 with TRBJ2-7, with a possible D match to TRBD1 (6 bases). Here the CDR3 reads CASSDSKGGISPYEQYF. The CDR3, as DNA: TGTGCCAGCAGTGACTCGAAAGGGGGAATTTCGCCGTACGAGCAGTACTTC.